Below, 3 T cell receptor beta chains from the same sample are listed, as sequenced in a study of human T cells and chemical hapten exposure. TCRdb independently ran MiXCR on the RACE reads; one entry per CDR3 protein. The repertoire holds 340,000 or so distinct CDR3 sequences, with around 7% as singletons. Time point in this sample: patch test 1, 2 weeks after DPC sensitization. The treatment: therapeutic diphenylcyclopropenone sensitization with weekly scalp DPC. Source: whole blood, taken in connection with sensitization to the hapten diphenylcyclopropenone (DPC). These receptors were taken from a young woman with alopecia areata. Some clones in this sample may be carry-over from other donors' samples.

This clonotype has more than one count but fewer than ten. The V call is TRBV29-1, the J call TRBJ1-1, with 7 bases aligning to TRBD1. Germline values: CDR1 SQVTM, CDR2 ANQGSEA. The CDR3 contains 13 residues. The trim removed 7 bases at V and 1 base at J, leaving 6 bases unmatched. Here the CDR3 DNA reads TGCAGCGCTCACAGGGGTTCGAACACTGAAGCTTTCTTT. Its protein product is CSAHRGSNTEAFF.

The rearrangement joins TRBV4-3 to TRBJ2-3; D may be TRBD1 or TRBD2 (5 bases each). This CDR3 region has 17 residues. Germline CDR1 LGHNA, CDR2 YSLEER. Trimming stripped 0 bases from V and 0 bases from J, with 13 bases between. CDR3 sequence (DNA): TGCGCCAGCAGCCAAGATAGGTCGGGGCCCAGCACAGATACGCAGTATTTT. It translates to CASSQDRSGPSTDTQYF.

Only a few counts were recorded for this clonotype. The rearrangement links TRBV6-2 or TRBV6-3 to TRBJ2-3; 7 bases are shared with TRBD1. The CDR3 is 17 amino acids. V lost 0 bases and J lost 8; bases outside the gene matches: 14. Germline V lookup: CDR1 MNHEY, CDR2 SVGEGT. This chain's CDR3 is CASSYSVRQGLEGTQYF. CDR3 sequence (DNA): TGTGCCAGCAGTTACTCGGTTCGACAGGGCCTAGAGGGTACGCAGTATTTT.